This T cell receptor (beta chain) is drawn from a study of blood T cell repertoires in COVID-19. The protocol was immunoSEQ multiplex PCR, while the TCRdb copy is restricted to in-frame clones and leaves out a portion. The sample lists some 380,000 clones, 81% seen once, with approximately 1% in the top ten. This clone has a single count. The CDR3 totals 15 residues. V shed 6 bases and J shed 1 base, with 14 bases lying between them. The germline V gene encodes CDR1 MDHEN and CDR2 SYDVKM. The TCR originated in a human donor with acute or convalescent COVID-19. The donor label of this sample is uncertain. Sequencing was performed on peripheral blood. This sequence joins TRBV28 and TRBJ2-3; no clear D. The CDR3, as DNA: TGTGCCAGCAGCGAGTACGGGTCTGGCACAGATACGCAGTATTTT. Amino acids: CASSEYGSGTDTQYF. Complete variable domain (other parts from reference TRBV28 and TRBJ2-3): DVKVTQSSRYLVKRTGEKVFLECVQDMDHENMFWYRQDPGLGLRLIYFSYDVKMKEKGDIPEGYSVSREKKERFSLILESASTNQTSMYLCASSEYGSGTDTQYFGPGTRLTVL.